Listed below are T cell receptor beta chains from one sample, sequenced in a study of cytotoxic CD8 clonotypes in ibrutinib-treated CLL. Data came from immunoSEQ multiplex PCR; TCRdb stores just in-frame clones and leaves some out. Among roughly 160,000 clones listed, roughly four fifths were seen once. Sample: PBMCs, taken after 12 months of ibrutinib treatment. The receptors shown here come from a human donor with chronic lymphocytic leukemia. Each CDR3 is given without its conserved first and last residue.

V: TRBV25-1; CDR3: ATRGQGDEKLF
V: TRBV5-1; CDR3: ASSQLAGGTDEQF
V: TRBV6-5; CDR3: ASSRTGPNYGYT
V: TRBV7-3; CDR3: ASSFAAGMNTEAF
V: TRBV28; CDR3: ASSLATGGRNSPLH
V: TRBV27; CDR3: ASSYGLTQY
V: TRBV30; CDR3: AWHLGRDYGYT
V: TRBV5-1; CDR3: ASSYTRQGAVETQY
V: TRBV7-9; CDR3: ASSPKVRVRDEQF
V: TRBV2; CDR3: ASSVLDRGSGEQF
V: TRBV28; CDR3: ASSSNSGQGWYNEQF
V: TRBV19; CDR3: ASSISSGRRSYEQY
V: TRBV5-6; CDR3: ASSTRQFYEQY
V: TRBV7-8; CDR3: ASSPNFGTGSVETQY
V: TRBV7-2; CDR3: ASSSVAGGGKTQY
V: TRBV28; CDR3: ASRLGAGSTDTQY
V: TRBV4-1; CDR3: ASSQDGQGIGYT
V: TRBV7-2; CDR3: ASSFSGRSQETQY
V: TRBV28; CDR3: ASSSGGLVKNIQY
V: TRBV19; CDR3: ASIPRDRGYGYT
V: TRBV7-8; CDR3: ASSFPTDTQY
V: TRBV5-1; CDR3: ASSSIDRVYGYT
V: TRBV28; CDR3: ASSLIQAGMDTQY